The 3 T cell receptor beta chains in this list originate from one sample, sequenced in a study of CD8+ T cells in alopecia areata. After isolation, RNA underwent reverse transcription to generate cDNA as the sequencing template. Sequencing was performed with immunoSEQ multiplex PCR; in TCRdb, only in-frame clones are kept and a portion is missing. This repertoire shows some 99,000 clones, roughly two fifths found once; its top ten account for roughly 0.83%. The sample consisted of CD4+ T cells sorted from blood. Receptors originate from a human donor with alopecia areata.

The V call is TRBV12-2, the J call TRBJ1-2; no DNA check was done on the table's D call, TRBD1. TRBV12-2 is a documented pseudogene. The CDR3 runs 15 residues. CDR3 bases: TGTGCAAGTCGCTCCAAAGGGGGAACTTGGTATGGCTACACCTTC. Translation gives CASRSKGGTWYGYTF.

The chain combines TRBV15 with TRBJ1-5; no clear D gene. This CDR3 spans 15 amino acids. The germline CDR1 and CDR2 sequences are LNHNV and YYDKDF (reference sequence). Between the trimmed V and J ends, which lost 1 base and 3 bases, there was a span of 10 bases. CDR3 nucleotides: TGTGCCACCAGCAGAGGGGTTCCGATCAATCAGCCCCAGCATTTT. It encodes CATSRGVPINQPQHF.

This chain uses TRBV7-2 with TRBJ2-3; possibly TRBD2 for D (6 bases). Germline V gene data show CDR1 as SGHTA and CDR2 as FQGNSA. Trimming pared 1 base from V and 0 bases from J, leaving 8 bases between. The CDR3 totals 15 residues. The chain's CDR3 is CASSLVGGSTDTQYF. The CDR3 DNA sequence: TGTGCCAGCAGCTTAGTCGGGGGTAGCACAGATACGCAGTATTTT.